These 3 T cell receptor beta chains originate from one sample sequenced in a study of control samples from healthy donors and cancer patients. Assay: immunoSEQ multiplex PCR; the TCRdb copy retains only in-frame clones and omits some. The sample holds tens of thousands of clones; 70% to 90% are singletons and the top ten take over 15%. The sequencing sample was made of blood. The source is a man over 45 in good health.

This clone appeared once. This chain joins TRBV18 and TRBJ2-6, with D maybe TRBD2 (5 bases). With 6 bases removed from V and 0 bases from J, the gap between germline ends came to 9 bases. The CDR3 sequence is 15 residues long. Germline V CDR1 and CDR2: KGHSH, LQKENI. Here the CDR3 DNA reads TGTGCCAGCTCGTCCCGGGACTCTGGGGCCAACGTCCTGACTTTC. This gives the protein CASSSRDSGANVLTF.

V and J are TRBV2 and TRBJ1-2; TRBD1 matches 8 bases. Germline loops: CDR1 SNHLY, CDR2 FYNNEI. The ends lost 5 bases at V and 3 bases at J; junction bases unmatched: 5. CDR3 size: 14 residues. The CDR3 sequence is CASSFGQGDYGYTF. The CDR3 DNA reads TGTGCCAGCAGTTTCGGACAGGGAGACTATGGCTACACCTTC.

The chain has TRBV6-5 and TRBJ1-1, with D perhaps matching TRBD1 (6 bases). V was pared by 6 bases and J by 9 bases, with 14 bases between. The CDR3 runs to 12 residues. From germline, CDR1 is MNHEY and CDR2 SVGAGI. The CDR3, as DNA: TGTGCCAGCAGGGGGCATCAGGGGAAAGCTTTCTTT. This sequence encodes CASRGHQGKAFF.